Each of the 5 T cell receptor beta chains below was sequenced from the same sample in a study of shared clonotypes between healthy human individuals. Measured with immunoSEQ multiplex PCR; TCRdb has only the in-frame clones, and not every one. The sample contains about 610,000 clones, around 97% of which appear only once. The sample consisted of naive CD4+ T cells sorted from blood. Specified subset: CD45RA+ positively selected. The receptor source for this set is a woman aged 25-40 years in good health.

The J gene is TRBJ2-3, the V gene TRBV7-2; D ambiguous. Between the trimmed V and J ends, which lost 1 base and 7 bases, there was a span of 9 bases. The CDR3 runs to 13 residues. Germline CDR1 SGHTA, CDR2 FQGNSA. CDR3 sequence reads: CASSLVVHNTQYF. CDR3 bases: TGTGCCAGCAGCTTAGTGGTGCATAATACGCAGTATTTT.

The chain couples TRBV28 to TRBJ1-6; 9 bases fit TRBD1. With 3 bases clipped from V and 9 bases from J, the junction kept 9 bases outside the gene matches. CDR3 size: 16 residues. The germline V gene encodes CDR1 MDHEN and CDR2 SYDVKM. Here the CDR3 DNA reads TGTGCCAGCAGTTTCCGTCCGGGACAGGGAACTTCACCCCTCCACTTT. Protein sequence: CASSFRPGQGTSPLHF.

V usage is TRBV10-3 and J usage is TRBJ2-2, with D possibly TRBD2 on 6 matching bases. This CDR3 is 16 amino acids long. Germline V gene sequence: CDR1 ENHRY, CDR2 SYGVKD. With 0 bases removed from V and 1 base from J, the gap between germline ends came to 9 bases. Here the CDR3 reads CAISESGSGNTGELFF. For the CDR3, the DNA is TGTGCCATCAGTGAGTCGGGTAGCGGGAACACCGGGGAGCTGTTTTTT.

In the case of this clone: This same CDR3 is encoded by further DNA sequences in the sample. The CDR3 loop reads CASSLARTGGNEQFF. CDR3 nucleotides: TGTGCCAGCAGCTTAGCCAGGACAGGGGGTAATGAGCAGTTCTTC. V and J are TRBV7-9 and TRBJ2-1; 10 bases are shared with TRBD1. CDR3 length equals 15 residues. Germline values: CDR1 SEHNR, CDR2 FQNEAQ (reference sequence). The V segment lost 0 bases and the J segment 7 bases; nucleotides outside the gene matches: 3. Full variable domain (rest looked up from reference TRBV7-9 and TRBJ2-1): DTGVSQNPRHKITKRGQNVTFRCDPISEHNRLYWYRQTLGQGPEFLTYFQNEAQLEKSRLLSDRFSAERPKGSFSTLEIQRTEQGDSAMYLCASSLARTGGNEQFFGPGTRLTVL.

V and J are TRBV19 and TRBJ2-3; 9 bases line up with TRBD2. J gave up 5 bases and V 7 bases, and 10 bases lay outside the gene matches. The CDR3 extends over 15 amino acids. CDR1 is LNHDA and CDR2 is SQIVND in the germline V gene (reference sequence). CDR3 nucleotides: TGTGCCAGTACCATGAGCGGGAGGAGGGGAGATACGCAGTATTTT. It specifies CASTMSGRRGDTQYF.